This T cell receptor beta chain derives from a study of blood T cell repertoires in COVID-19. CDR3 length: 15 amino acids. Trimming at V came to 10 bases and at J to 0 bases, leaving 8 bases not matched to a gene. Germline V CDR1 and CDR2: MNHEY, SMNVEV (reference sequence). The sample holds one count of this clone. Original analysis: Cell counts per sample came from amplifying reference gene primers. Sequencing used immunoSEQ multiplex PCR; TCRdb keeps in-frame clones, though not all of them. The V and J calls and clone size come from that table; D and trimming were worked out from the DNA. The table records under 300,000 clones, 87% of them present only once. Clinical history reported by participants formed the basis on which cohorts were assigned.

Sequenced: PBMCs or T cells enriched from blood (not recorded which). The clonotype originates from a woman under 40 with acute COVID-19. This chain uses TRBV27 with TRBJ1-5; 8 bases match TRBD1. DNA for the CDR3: TGTGCCACACGACAGGGGACTTATAGCAATCAGCCCCAGCATTTT. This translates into CATRQGTYSNQPQHF.